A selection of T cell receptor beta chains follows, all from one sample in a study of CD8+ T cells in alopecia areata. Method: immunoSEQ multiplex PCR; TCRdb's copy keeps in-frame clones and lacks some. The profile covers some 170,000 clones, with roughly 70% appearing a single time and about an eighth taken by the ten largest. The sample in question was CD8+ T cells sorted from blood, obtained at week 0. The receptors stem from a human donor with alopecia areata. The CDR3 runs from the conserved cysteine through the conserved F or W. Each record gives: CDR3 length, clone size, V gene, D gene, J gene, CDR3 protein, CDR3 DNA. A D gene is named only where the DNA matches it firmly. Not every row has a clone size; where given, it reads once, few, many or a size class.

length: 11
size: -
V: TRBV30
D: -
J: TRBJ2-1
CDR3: CAWQDSVEQFF
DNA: TGTGCCTGGCAGGACAGCGTCGAGCAGTTCTTC

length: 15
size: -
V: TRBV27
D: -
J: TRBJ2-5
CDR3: CASSWGDPYQETQYF
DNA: TGTGCCAGCAGTTGGGGAGACCCGTACCAAGAGACCCAGTACTTC

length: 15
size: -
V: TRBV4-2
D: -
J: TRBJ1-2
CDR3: CASSQGGRGIYGYTF
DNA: TGTGCCAGCAGCCAGGGGGGGAGGGGGATTTATGGCTACACCTTC

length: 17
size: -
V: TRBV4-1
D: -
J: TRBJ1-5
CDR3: CASSQEGSRRTDQPQHF
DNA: TGCGCCAGCAGCCAAGAAGGATCACGGCGGACCGATCAGCCCCAGCATTTT

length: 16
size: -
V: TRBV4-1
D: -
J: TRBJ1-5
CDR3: CASSQGRGGYNQPQHF
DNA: TGCGCCAGCAGCCAAGGCCGGGGGGGATACAATCAGCCCCAGCATTTT

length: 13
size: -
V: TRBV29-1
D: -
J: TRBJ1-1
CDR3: CSVDESRSTEAFF
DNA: TGCAGCGTTGACGAAAGCAGGAGCACTGAAGCTTTCTTT

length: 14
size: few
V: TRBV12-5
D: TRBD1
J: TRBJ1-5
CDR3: CASGHGTVNQPQHF
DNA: TGTGCTAGTGGTCACGGGACAGTCAATCAGCCCCAGCATTTT

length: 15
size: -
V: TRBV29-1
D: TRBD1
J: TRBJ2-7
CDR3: CSVEEDRGFAYEQYF
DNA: TGCAGCGTTGAAGAGGACAGGGGTTTTGCCTACGAGCAGTACTTC

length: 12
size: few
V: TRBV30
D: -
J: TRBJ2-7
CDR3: CAWIGGPGEQYF
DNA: TGTGCCTGGATCGGGGGCCCAGGAGAGCAGTACTTC

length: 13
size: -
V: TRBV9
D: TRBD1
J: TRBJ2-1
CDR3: CASSETGVGEQFF
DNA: TGTGCCAGCAGCGAGACAGGGGTGGGTGAGCAGTTCTTC

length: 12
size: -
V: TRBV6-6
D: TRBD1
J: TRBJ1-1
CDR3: CASIPQGTEAFF
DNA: TGTGCCAGCATCCCACAGGGGACTGAAGCTTTCTTT

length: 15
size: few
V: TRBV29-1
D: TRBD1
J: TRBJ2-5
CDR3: CSVAGQGNRQETQYF
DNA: TGCAGCGTGGCGGGACAGGGGAATCGGCAAGAGACCCAGTACTTC

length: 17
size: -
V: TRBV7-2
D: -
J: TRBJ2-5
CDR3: CASGRWGYRQGSETQYF
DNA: TGTGCCAGCGGGAGGTGGGGGTACCGACAGGGATCAGAGACCCAGTACTTC

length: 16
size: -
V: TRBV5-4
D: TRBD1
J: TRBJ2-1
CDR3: CASSLAGQGAYNEQFF
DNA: TGTGCCAGCAGCTTGGCGGGACAGGGAGCCTACAATGAGCAGTTCTTC

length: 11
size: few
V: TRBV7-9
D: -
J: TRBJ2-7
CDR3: CASSPGVEQYF
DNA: TGTGCCAGCAGCCCAGGGGTCGAGCAGTACTTC

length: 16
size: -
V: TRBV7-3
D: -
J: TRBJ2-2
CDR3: CASSFELGMNTGELFF
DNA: TGTGCCAGCAGCTTTGAATTAGGGATGAACACCGGGGAGCTGTTTTTT

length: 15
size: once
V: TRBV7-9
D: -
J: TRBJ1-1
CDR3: CASSSGLLGDTEAFF
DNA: TGTGCCAGCAGCTCCGGACTCCTTGGGGACACTGAAGCTTTCTTT

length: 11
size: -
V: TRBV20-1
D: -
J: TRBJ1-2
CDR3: CSAGGNYGYTF
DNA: TGCAGTGCTGGTGGAAACTATGGCTACACCTTC

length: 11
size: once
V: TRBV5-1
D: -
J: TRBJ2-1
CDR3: CASSLGNRQFF
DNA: TGCGCCAGCAGCTTAGGGAACCGGCAGTTCTTC

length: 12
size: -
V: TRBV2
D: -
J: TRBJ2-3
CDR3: CATSGFRDTQYF
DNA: TGTGCCACCTCGGGTTTCAGAGATACGCAGTATTTT